A single T cell receptor (beta chain) is shown here with its context. Data came from immunoSEQ multiplex PCR; TCRdb stores just in-frame clones and leaves some out. The sample contains 150,000 to 200,000 clones, 96% of which appear only once. The data are from a study of control samples from healthy donors and cancer patients. Per germline, CDR1 SGHTS and CDR2 YDEGEE. With 10 bases removed from V and 5 bases from J, the gap between germline ends came to 9 bases. The CDR3 totals 11 residues. The specimen sequenced was blood. The V gene is TRBV5-8, the J gene TRBJ1-4, with D perhaps matching TRBD1 (6 bases). The sequence was obtained from a woman aged 30 to 39 in good health. CDR3 region: CAGQGNEKLFF. The CDR3 DNA is TGTGCCGGGCAGGGGAATGAAAAACTGTTTTTT.